The 28 T cell receptor beta chains in this list originate from one sample, sequenced in a study of graft-versus-host responses after intestinal transplantation. Measured with immunoSEQ multiplex PCR; TCRdb has only the in-frame clones, and not every one. The sample records under 90,000 clones, approximately 90% being singletons. These receptors have no identified antigens. This sample comprised unstimulated CD4+ T cells sorted from spleen or lymph node cells, obtained before transplant. The receptors here all came from a human donor who was the organ donor for an intestinal transplant.

The chain has TRBV12-5 and TRBJ2-1, with 7 bases matching TRBD1. Losses at the gene ends were 1 base for V and 4 bases for J; bases not matched to a gene: 7. There are 16 residues in the CDR3. CDR1 is LGHNT, CDR2 FRNRAP, per germline. The CDR3 bases are TGTGCTAGTGGTTTGGGACACCGGGACAGTTACAATGAGCAGTTCTTC. Its translation is CASGLGHRDSYNEQFF.

This rearrangement joins TRBV6-1 to TRBJ1-2; D is perhaps TRBD1 (5 bases). There are 13 residues in the CDR3. The V end lost 1 base, the J end lost 8 bases, and 11 bases lay between the germline ends. Germline CDR1 and CDR2: MNHNS and SASEGT. CDR3 residues: CASSEVPGRGYTF. The CDR3 DNA follows: TGTGCCAGCAGTGAAGTCCCAGGGCGCGGCTACACCTTC.

This rearrangement joins TRBV9 to TRBJ1-3; D gene unclear. Germline CDR1 is SGDLS and CDR2 is YYNGEE. V shed 0 bases and J shed 4 bases, with 5 bases lying between them. The CDR3 consists of 13 residues. CDR3: CASSVVPGNTIYF. Here the CDR3 DNA reads TGTGCCAGCAGCGTAGTCCCAGGAAACACCATATATTTT.

This chain connects TRBV6-5 to TRBJ1-2; D unclear. Trimming took off 6 bases at V and 2 bases at J, with 13 bases between the two ends. Germline CDR1 reads MNHEY; CDR2 reads SVGAGI. CDR3 length equals 14 residues. This chain's CDR3 is CASSVGKLNYGYTF. The CDR3 coding sequence is TGTGCCAGCAGCGTTGGCAAACTAAACTATGGCTACACCTTC.

In this sample, this clone turned up a few times. The chain employs TRBV19 and TRBJ1-2; D is possibly TRBD1 (6 bases). Germline loops: CDR1 LNHDA, CDR2 SQIVND (reference sequence). CDR3 length: 13 residues. V dropped 3 bases and J dropped 4 bases, with 9 bases sitting between them. CDR3 residues: CASSIDRFYGYTF. The DNA of the CDR3 is TGTGCCAGTAGTATTGACAGGTTCTATGGCTACACCTTC. The variable domain in full, completed from reference TRBV19 and TRBJ1-2, reads DGGITQSPKYLFRKEGQNVTLSCEQNLNHDAMYWYRQDPGQGLRLIYYSQIVNDFQKGDIAEGYSVSREKKESFPLTVTSAQKNPTAFYLCASSIDRFYGYTFGSGTRLTVV.

The V and J genes are TRBV7-8 and TRBJ2-5; D unclear. Trimming pared 0 bases from V and 5 bases from J, leaving 13 bases between. CDR3 length: 15 residues. CDR1 and CDR2 (germline): SGHVS, FQNEAQ. The CDR3, as DNA: TGTGCCAGCAGCTTAGCTATGGGTGGGCTGGAGACCCAGTACTTC. This translates into CASSLAMGGLETQYF.

The chain links TRBV7-8 to TRBJ1-5; D may be TRBD1 (5 bases). The CDR3 length is 13 residues. Germline CDR1 and CDR2: SGHVS and FQNEAQ. V was cut by 8 bases and J by 7 bases, with 15 bases left in between. The CDR3 loop is CASGGGAYQPQHF. Here the CDR3 DNA reads TGTGCCAGCGGGGGAGGGGCGTACCAGCCCCAGCATTTT.

V and J are TRBV5-1 and TRBJ1-5; TRBD1 matches 7 bases. CDR1 is SGHRS, CDR2 YFSETQ, per germline. This CDR3 has 15 amino acids. The J segment lost 4 bases and the V segment lost 0 bases, leaving 4 bases of the junction unmatched. The CDR3 DNA sequence: TGCGCCAGCAGCTTGGGGACAGGCTTTAATCAGCCCCAGCATTTT. It codes for CASSLGTGFNQPQHF.

CDR3 in amino acids: CASSFRLDTDYNEKLFF. The CDR3, as DNA: TGTGCCAGCAGCTTTAGGTTGGACACGGATTATAATGAAAAACTGTTTTTT. The chain links TRBV7-9 to TRBJ1-4, with D possibly matching TRBD1 (5 bases). Germline CDR1 and CDR2: SEHNR and FQNEAQ (reference sequence). Trimming left V 3 bases short and J 4 bases short, with 18 bases between. This CDR3 region has 17 residues.

The chain carries TRBV29-1 and TRBJ2-1; no definite D call. Trimming took off 4 bases at V and 1 base at J, with 8 bases between the two ends. The germline CDR1 and CDR2 sequences are SQVTM and ANQGSEA. The CDR3 contains 13 residues. CDR3 nucleotide sequence: TGCAGCGTTGTGAGGAATTCCTACAATGAGCAGTTCTTC. Amino acids: CSVVRNSYNEQFF.

The genes are TRBV19 and TRBJ2-3; no definite D call. This CDR3 has 13 amino acids. Trimming pared 5 bases from V and 0 bases from J, leaving 6 bases between. Per germline, CDR1 LNHDA and CDR2 SQIVND (reference sequence). The CDR3 here is CASSLASTDTQYF. Here the CDR3 DNA reads TGTGCCAGTAGTTTGGCTAGCACAGATACGCAGTATTTT.

V is TRBV6-1 and J is TRBJ2-3, with 11 bases matching TRBD1. The CDR3 covers 15 residues. Germline V CDR1 and CDR2: MNHNS, SASEGT. V was clipped by 5 bases and J by 7 bases; unmatched bases: 8. This CDR3 reads CASSTRTGGAYTQYF. CDR3 DNA: TGTGCCAGCAGTACTCGGACAGGGGGCGCTTATACGCAGTATTTT.

This rearrangement joins TRBV6-6 to TRBJ1-1; 9 bases fit TRBD1. There are 15 residues in the CDR3. The ends lost 3 bases at V and 1 base at J; junction bases unmatched: 3. The germline V gene has CDR1 MNHNY and CDR2 SVGAGI (reference sequence). CDR3 bases: TGTGCCAGCAGTTATACGGGACAGGGGAACACTGAAGCTTTCTTT. It encodes CASSYTGQGNTEAFF.

The V call is TRBV25-1, the J call TRBJ1-4; D is possibly TRBD1 (6 bases). The CDR3 sequence is 17 residues long. Trimming shortened V by 1 base and J by 8 bases, and 20 bases separated the two germline ends. Germline lookup yields CDR1 MGHDK and CDR2 SYGVNS. Here the CDR3 reads CASSEWRFRDTQEKLFF. The CDR3 DNA reads as TGTGCCAGCAGTGAATGGAGATTCCGGGACACCCAGGAAAAACTGTTTTTT.

This chain joins TRBV6-1 and TRBJ2-3; 12 bases are a match to TRBD2. Germline-derived CDR1 and CDR2 are MNHNS and SASEGT. CDR3 length: 13 amino acids. DNA for the CDR3: TGTGTGACTAGCGGGAGTCGCGCAGATACGCAGTATTTT. Protein: CVTSGSRADTQYF.

J is TRBJ1-5 and V is TRBV6-1; D call uncertain. Germline CDR1 is MNHNS and CDR2 is SASEGT. V was clipped by 1 base and J by 6 bases, with 10 bases between them. The CDR3 has 14 residues. In nucleotides, the CDR3 is TGTGCCAGCAGTGAAGTGCGCCCAACTCAGCCCCAGCATTTT. Amino acid sequence: CASSEVRPTQPQHF.

The chain joins TRBV9 to TRBJ2-5, with 8 bases fitting TRBD2. Per germline, CDR1 SGDLS and CDR2 YYNGEE. This CDR3 has 16 residues. V was clipped by 4 bases and J by 4 bases; unmatched bases: 12. The CDR3 DNA reads as TGTGCCAGCAGCCCAGGGGATAGCGGGATTTTAGAGACCCAGTACTTC. Translated: CASSPGDSGILETQYF.

The chain uses TRBV6-1 and TRBJ2-1; 10 bases fit TRBD2. V shed 7 bases, J shed 7 bases, and the junction held 7 bases outside the gene matches. This CDR3 region has 14 residues. Germline V CDR1 and CDR2: MNHNS, SASEGT. Here the CDR3 reads CASNRAGGPNEQFF. DNA for the CDR3: TGTGCCAGCAACAGAGCGGGAGGGCCGAATGAGCAGTTCTTC.

The V gene is TRBV7-2, the J gene TRBJ2-3; D is perhaps TRBD2 (5 bases). This CDR3 is 14 amino acids long. Germline V lookup: CDR1 SGHTA, CDR2 FQGNSA. V dropped 6 bases and J dropped 2 bases, with 12 bases sitting between them. For the CDR3, the DNA is TGTGCCAGCAGTCCCTGGAGGACCACAGATACGCAGTATTTT. Translated, it gives CASSPWRTTDTQYF. The entire variable domain, with the rest obtained from reference TRBV7-2 and TRBJ2-3, is as follows: GAGVSQSPSNKVTEKGKDVELRCDPISGHTALYWYRQSLGQGLEFLIYFQGNSAPDKSGLPSDRFSAERTGGSVSTLTIQRTQQEDSAVYLCASSPWRTTDTQYFGPGTRLTVL.

The chain recombines TRBV10-3 with TRBJ2-2, with 7 bases that match TRBD2. The germline CDR1 and CDR2 sequences are ENHRY and SYGVKD. After removal of 2 bases from V and 3 bases from J, the junction contained 6 bases not matched to a gene. The length of the CDR3 is 16 residues. The CDR3 coding sequence is TGTGCCATCAGTGAGGGGAGGGACTCGGACACCGGGGAGCTGTTTTTT. It is translated as CAISEGRDSDTGELFF.

This chain connects TRBV5-1 to TRBJ2-2; 12 bases line up with TRBD2. Germline assignment: CDR1 SGHRS and CDR2 YFSETQ. The CDR3 loop spans 16 amino acids. V dropped 6 bases and J dropped 0; count of bases not matched to a gene: 3. Here the CDR3 DNA reads TGCGCCAGCAAGACTAGCGGGAGCGCGAACACCGGGGAGCTGTTTTTT. Its translation: CASKTSGSANTGELFF.

The V gene is TRBV2, the J gene TRBJ1-6; 7 bases map to TRBD1. Germline V lookup: CDR1 SNHLY, CDR2 FYNNEI. Losses at the gene ends were 2 bases for V and 4 bases for J; bases not matched to a gene: 5. The CDR3 runs 16 residues. The CDR3 nucleotides are TGTGCCAGCAGTGAAAGAGGGGGCGCTTATAATTCACCCCTCCACTTT. This gives the protein CASSERGGAYNSPLHF.

Here the CDR3 reads CATSRDLRGGRTYNSPLHF. CDR3 DNA: TGTGCCACCAGCAGAGATTTAAGAGGGGGCAGGACCTATAATTCACCCCTCCACTTT. The rearrangement joins TRBV15 to TRBJ1-6; TRBD1 agrees at 7 bases. J was trimmed by 2 bases and V by 0 bases; bases with no gene match: 10. Germline lookup yields CDR1 LNHNV and CDR2 YYDKDF (reference sequence). The CDR3 length is 19 residues.

This chain uses TRBV29-1 with TRBJ2-1; 7 bases agree with TRBD2. CDR3 length equals 11 residues. Germline loops: CDR1 SQVTM, CDR2 ANQGSEA. The trim removed 6 bases at V and 10 bases at J, leaving 6 bases unmatched. CDR3 sequence: CSVRGGPEQFF. CDR3 coding DNA: TGCAGCGTGAGGGGAGGGCCCGAGCAGTTCTTC.

V is TRBV5-1 and J is TRBJ2-1, with 7 bases identical to TRBD1. V lost 4 bases to trimming and J lost 9 bases; unmatched junction nucleotides: 10. Germline CDR1 SGHRS, CDR2 YFSETQ. CDR3 size: 14 residues. The CDR3 nucleotides are TGCGCCAGCAGCCCTCGACAGGGACCTGGTGAGCAGTTCTTC. This gives the protein CASSPRQGPGEQFF.

This rearrangement joins TRBV28 to TRBJ1-2; 8 nucleotides agree with TRBD1. The CDR3 is made up of 14 amino acids. Germline V gene data show CDR1 as MDHEN and CDR2 as SYDVKM. The V segment lost 6 bases and the J segment 3 bases; nucleotides outside the gene matches: 6. The chain's CDR3 is CASSPDRAHYGYTF. The CDR3 DNA sequence: TGTGCCAGCAGCCCGGACAGGGCCCACTATGGCTACACCTTC.

This CDR3 is CASSEQGNQPQHF. CDR3 bases: TGTGCCAGCAGTGAACAGGGAAATCAGCCCCAGCATTTT. This rearrangement joins TRBV6-1 to TRBJ1-5; TRBD1 might be the D (5 bases). This CDR3 has 13 residues. V dropped 2 bases and J dropped 4 bases, with 6 bases sitting between them. The V gene's germline CDR1 is MNHNS and CDR2 SASEGT.

The rearrangement links TRBV27 to TRBJ2-3; weak D call: TRBD2 (5 bases). This CDR3 is 15 amino acids long. Germline V lookup: CDR1 MNHEY, CDR2 SMNVEV (reference sequence). V was trimmed by 5 bases and J by 0 bases, leaving 12 bases between them. CDR3 in amino acids: CASSRAGKSTDTQYF. The CDR3 DNA reads TGTGCCAGCAGTCGCGCCGGGAAGAGCACAGATACGCAGTATTTT.